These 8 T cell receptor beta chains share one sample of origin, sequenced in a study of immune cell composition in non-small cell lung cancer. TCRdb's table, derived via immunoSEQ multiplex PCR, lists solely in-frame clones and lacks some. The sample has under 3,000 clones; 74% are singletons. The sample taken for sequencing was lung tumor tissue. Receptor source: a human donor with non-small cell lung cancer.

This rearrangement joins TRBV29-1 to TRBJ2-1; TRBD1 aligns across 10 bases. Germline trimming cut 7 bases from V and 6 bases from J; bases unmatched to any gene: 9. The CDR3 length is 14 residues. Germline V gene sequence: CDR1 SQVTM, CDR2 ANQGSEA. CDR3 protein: CSGTPGQGFNEQFF. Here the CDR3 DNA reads TGCAGCGGAACACCGGGACAGGGGTTCAATGAGCAGTTCTTC.

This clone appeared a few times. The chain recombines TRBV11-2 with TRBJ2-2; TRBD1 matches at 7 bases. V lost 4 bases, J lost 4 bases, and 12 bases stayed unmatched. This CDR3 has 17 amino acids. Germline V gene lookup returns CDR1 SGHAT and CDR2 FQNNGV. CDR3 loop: CASSSKSGTEPTGELFF. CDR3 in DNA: TGTGCCAGCAGCTCCAAATCCGGGACAGAACCCACCGGGGAGCTGTTTTTT.

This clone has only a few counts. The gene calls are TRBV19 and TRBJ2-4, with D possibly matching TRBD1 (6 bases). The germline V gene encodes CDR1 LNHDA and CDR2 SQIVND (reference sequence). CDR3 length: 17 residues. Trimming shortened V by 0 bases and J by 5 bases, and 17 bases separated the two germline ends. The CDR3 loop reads CASSIDRFRDKENIQYF. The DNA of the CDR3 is TGTGCCAGTAGTATAGATCGTTTCCGGGACAAAGAAAACATTCAGTACTTC.

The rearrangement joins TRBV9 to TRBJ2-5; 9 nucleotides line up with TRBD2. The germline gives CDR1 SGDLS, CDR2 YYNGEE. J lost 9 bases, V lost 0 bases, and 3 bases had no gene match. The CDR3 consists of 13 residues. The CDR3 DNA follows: TGTGCCAGCAGCGTAGATACTAGCGGGCCCCAGTACTTC. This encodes CASSVDTSGPQYF.

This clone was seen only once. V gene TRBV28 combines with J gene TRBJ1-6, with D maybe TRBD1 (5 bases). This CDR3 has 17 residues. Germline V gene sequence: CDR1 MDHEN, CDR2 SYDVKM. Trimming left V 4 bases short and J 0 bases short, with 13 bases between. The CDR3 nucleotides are TGTGCCAGCAGTTATGACAGTCCGAGCTCCTATAATTCACCCCTCCACTTT. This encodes CASSYDSPSSYNSPLHF.

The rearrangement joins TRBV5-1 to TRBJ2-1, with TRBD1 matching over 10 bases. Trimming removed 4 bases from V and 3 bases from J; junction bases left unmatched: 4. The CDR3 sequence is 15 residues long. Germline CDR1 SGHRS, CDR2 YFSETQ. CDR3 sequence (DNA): TGCGCCAGCAGCGTCGGGACAGGGGACTACAATGAGCAGTTCTTC. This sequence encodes CASSVGTGDYNEQFF.

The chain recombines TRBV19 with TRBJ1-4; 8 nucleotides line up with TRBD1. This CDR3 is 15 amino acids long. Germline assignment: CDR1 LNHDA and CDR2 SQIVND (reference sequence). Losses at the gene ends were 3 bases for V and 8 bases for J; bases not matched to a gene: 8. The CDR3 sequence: CASSITPGGAEKLFF. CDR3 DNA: TGTGCCAGTAGTATCACCCCAGGGGGCGCGGAAAAACTGTTTTTT.

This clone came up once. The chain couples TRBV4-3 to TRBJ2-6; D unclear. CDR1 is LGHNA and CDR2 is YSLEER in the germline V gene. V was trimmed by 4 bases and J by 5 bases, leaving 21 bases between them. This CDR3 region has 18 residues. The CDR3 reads CASSLAVTSQSRANVLTF. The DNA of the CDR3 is TGCGCCAGCAGCCTCGCTGTAACGTCACAAAGTCGGGCCAACGTCCTGACTTTC.